The clone carrying this TCR beta chain was detected only a few times. This entry is derived from a study of blood T cells in healthy people across ages. Together with a sample-barcoded 5' primer, a J-beta primer mix was included in a second PCR lasting about 7 to 11 cycles. TCRdb independently ran MiXCR on the 5' RACE reads; one entry per CDR3 protein. This table holds fewer than 2 million distinct CDR3 sequences, approximately 40% found once. Sequenced material: blood. This receptor was obtained from a human donor in good health.

CDR3 nucleotides: TGTGCCAGCAGTTACGACAGCCTCGGGGAGACCCAGTACTTC. It codes for CASSYDSLGETQYF. The gene calls are TRBV6-2 or TRBV6-3 and TRBJ2-5, with D perhaps matching TRBD1 (5 bases). The germline V gene encodes CDR1 MNHEY and CDR2 SVGEGT. V lost 2 bases, J lost 5 bases, and 12 bases lay in between. This CDR3 spans 14 amino acids.